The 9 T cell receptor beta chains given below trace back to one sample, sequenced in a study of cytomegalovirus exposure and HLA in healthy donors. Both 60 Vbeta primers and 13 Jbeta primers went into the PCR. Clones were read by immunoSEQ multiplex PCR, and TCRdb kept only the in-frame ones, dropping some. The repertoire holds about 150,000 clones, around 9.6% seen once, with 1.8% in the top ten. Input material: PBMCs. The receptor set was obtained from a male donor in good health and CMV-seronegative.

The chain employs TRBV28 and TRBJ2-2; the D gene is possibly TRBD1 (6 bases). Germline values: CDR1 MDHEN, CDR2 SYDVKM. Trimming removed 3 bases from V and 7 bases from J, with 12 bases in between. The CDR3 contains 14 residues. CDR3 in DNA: TGTGCCAGCAGTTTGAACAGGGCGAGCGGGGAGCTGTTTTTT. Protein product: CASSLNRASGELFF.

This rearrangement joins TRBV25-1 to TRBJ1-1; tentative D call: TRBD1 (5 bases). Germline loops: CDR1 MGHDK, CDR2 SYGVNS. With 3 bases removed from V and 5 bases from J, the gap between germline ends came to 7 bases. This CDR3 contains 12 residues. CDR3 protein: CASSDGGTEAFF. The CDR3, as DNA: TGTGCCAGCAGTGACGGGGGAACTGAAGCTTTCTTT.

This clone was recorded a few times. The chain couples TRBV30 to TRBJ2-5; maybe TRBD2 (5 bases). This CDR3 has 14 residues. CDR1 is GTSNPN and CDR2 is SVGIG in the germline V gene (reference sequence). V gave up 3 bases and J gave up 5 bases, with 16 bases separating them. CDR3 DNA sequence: TGTGCCTGGAGCCAGGACGGGGAAGGGGAGACCCAGTACTTC. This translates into CAWSQDGEGETQYF.

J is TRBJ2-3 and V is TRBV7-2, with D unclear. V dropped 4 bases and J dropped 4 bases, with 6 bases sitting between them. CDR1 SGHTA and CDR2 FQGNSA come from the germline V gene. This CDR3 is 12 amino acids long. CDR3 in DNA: TGTGCCAGCAGCTCCACTCCAGATACGCAGTATTTT. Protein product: CASSSTPDTQYF.

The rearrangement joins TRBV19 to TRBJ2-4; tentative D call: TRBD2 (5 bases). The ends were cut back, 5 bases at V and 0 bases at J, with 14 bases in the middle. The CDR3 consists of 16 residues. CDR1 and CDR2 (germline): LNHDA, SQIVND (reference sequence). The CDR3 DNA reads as TGTGCCAGTAGTTCCTCGGGGATTTTAGCCAAAAACATTCAGTACTTC. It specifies CASSSSGILAKNIQYF.

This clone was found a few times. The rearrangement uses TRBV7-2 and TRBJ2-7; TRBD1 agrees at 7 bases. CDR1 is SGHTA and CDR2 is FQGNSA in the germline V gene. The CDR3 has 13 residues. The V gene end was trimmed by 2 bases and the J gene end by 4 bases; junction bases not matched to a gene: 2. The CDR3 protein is CASSLRDRYEQYF. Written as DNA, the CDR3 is TGTGCCAGCAGCTTAAGGGACAGATACGAGCAGTACTTC.

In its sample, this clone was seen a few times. CDR3 sequence: CASSLGTGTTGGSNQPQHF. The CDR3 DNA follows: TGTGCCAGCAGCCTCGGGACCGGCACAACCGGGGGTAGCAATCAGCCCCAGCATTTT. V and J are TRBV7-9 and TRBJ1-5; tentative D call: TRBD1 (5 bases). The CDR3 consists of 19 residues. Germline V lookup: CDR1 SEHNR, CDR2 FQNEAQ (reference sequence). The V gene lost 5 bases and the J gene lost 0 bases, with 23 bases spanning the gap.

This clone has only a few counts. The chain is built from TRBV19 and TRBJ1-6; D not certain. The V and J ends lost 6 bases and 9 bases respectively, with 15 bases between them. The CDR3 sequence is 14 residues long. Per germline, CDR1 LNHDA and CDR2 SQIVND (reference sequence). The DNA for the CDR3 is TGTGCCAGTAGCCGCGGTGAGGGAAGTTCACCCCTCCACTTT. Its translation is CASSRGEGSSPLHF.

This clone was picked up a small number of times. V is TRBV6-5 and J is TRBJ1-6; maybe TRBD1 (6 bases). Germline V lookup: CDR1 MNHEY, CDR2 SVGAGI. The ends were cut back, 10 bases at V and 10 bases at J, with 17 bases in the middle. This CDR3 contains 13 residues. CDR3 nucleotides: TGTGCCACCTCTCGACAGGCAGCCTCACCCCTCCACTTT. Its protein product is CATSRQAASPLHF.